These T cell receptor beta chains were read from a single sample in a study of blood T cell repertoires in COVID-19. Profiled with immunoSEQ multiplex PCR; TCRdb holds only in-frame clones, not every one. The sample records 250,000 to 400,000 clones, about 85% being singletons. Sequencing was done on a sample of PBMCs or T cells enriched from blood (not recorded which). These receptors all stem from a woman younger than 45 who had been exposed to COVID-19. CDR3s include the opening cysteine and the closing phenylalanine or tryptophan. A D gene is named only where the DNA matches it firmly. Size tells how often a clone was seen (once, few, many) or the class of an expanded clone, and some rows leave it out.

j_call: TRBJ2-3; v_call: TRBV7-9; d_call: -; clone_size: -; cdr3_length: 15; cdr3_nt: TGTGCCAGCAGCTTAGGTGGCGGGTACACAGATACGCAGTATTTT; cdr3_aa: CASSLGGGYTDTQYF
j_call: TRBJ1-2; v_call: TRBV20-1; d_call: -; clone_size: -; cdr3_length: 11; cdr3_nt: TGCAGTGCTAGAGACGGCTATGGCTACACCTTC; cdr3_aa: CSARDGYGYTF
j_call: TRBJ2-7; v_call: TRBV5-4; d_call: TRBD2; clone_size: few; cdr3_length: 12; cdr3_nt: TGTGCCACCTCCCGGGCGGGGGACGAGCAGTACTTC; cdr3_aa: CATSRAGDEQYF
j_call: TRBJ2-2; v_call: TRBV5-4; d_call: -; clone_size: few; cdr3_length: 14; cdr3_nt: TGTGCCAGCAGCTTGGGTCTGAACACCGGGGAGCTGTTTTTT; cdr3_aa: CASSLGLNTGELFF
j_call: TRBJ2-5; v_call: TRBV12-3/TRBV12-4; d_call: -; clone_size: -; cdr3_length: 11; cdr3_nt: TGTGCCAGCAGTTCCAAAGAGACCCAGTACTTC; cdr3_aa: CASSSKETQYF
j_call: TRBJ1-1; v_call: TRBV9; d_call: TRBD1; clone_size: -; cdr3_length: 14; cdr3_nt: TGTGCCAGCAGTCCAAGCGACAGGGTTTCTGAAGCTTTCTTT; cdr3_aa: CASSPSDRVSEAFF
j_call: TRBJ2-1; v_call: TRBV28; d_call: -; clone_size: once; cdr3_length: 14; cdr3_nt: TGTGCCAGCAGTTCTAGAGGGAGGTACAATGAGCAGTTCTTC; cdr3_aa: CASSSRGRYNEQFF
j_call: TRBJ1-2; v_call: TRBV13; d_call: -; clone_size: -; cdr3_length: 14; cdr3_nt: TGTGCCAGCAGCTTATATACCGCAGGGGAAGGCTACACCTTC; cdr3_aa: CASSLYTAGEGYTF
j_call: TRBJ1-4; v_call: TRBV30; d_call: -; clone_size: once; cdr3_length: 11; cdr3_nt: TGTGCCTGGGGGTTTCGGGAAAAACTGTTTTTT; cdr3_aa: CAWGFREKLFF
j_call: TRBJ2-2; v_call: TRBV7-6; d_call: -; clone_size: -; cdr3_length: 15; cdr3_nt: TGTGCCAGCAGCTTAGTCTTTAGAGACACCGGGGAGCTGTTTTTT; cdr3_aa: CASSLVFRDTGELFF
j_call: TRBJ1-2; v_call: TRBV30; d_call: -; clone_size: -; cdr3_length: 11; cdr3_nt: TGTGCCTGGAGTGGAGGAGATGGCTACACCTTC; cdr3_aa: CAWSGGDGYTF
j_call: TRBJ2-5; v_call: TRBV11-2; d_call: -; clone_size: -; cdr3_length: 18; cdr3_nt: TGTGCCAGCAGCCTTATCTCCCGGACAGCTTCCTACCAAGAGACCCAGTACTTC; cdr3_aa: CASSLISRTASYQETQYF
j_call: TRBJ2-7; v_call: TRBV30; d_call: -; clone_size: many; cdr3_length: 14; cdr3_nt: TGTGCCTGGAGTGTAGGGGGATCTGGCTACGAGCAGTACTTC; cdr3_aa: CAWSVGGSGYEQYF
j_call: TRBJ2-3; v_call: TRBV13; d_call: -; clone_size: -; cdr3_length: 13; cdr3_nt: TGTGCCAGCAGCCGGAGGGCCGAAGATACGCAGTATTTT; cdr3_aa: CASSRRAEDTQYF
j_call: TRBJ1-6; v_call: TRBV7-9; d_call: -; clone_size: -; cdr3_length: 14; cdr3_nt: TGTGCCAGCAGCTTACAGGGATTAGGTTCACCCCTCCACTTT; cdr3_aa: CASSLQGLGSPLHF
j_call: TRBJ2-1; v_call: TRBV2; d_call: -; clone_size: -; cdr3_length: 17; cdr3_nt: TGTGCCAGCACTCCCAGCAGAGTGGGACATTATAACAATGAGCAGTTCTTC; cdr3_aa: CASTPSRVGHYNNEQFF
j_call: TRBJ2-5; v_call: TRBV7-6; d_call: TRBD2; clone_size: -; cdr3_length: 14; cdr3_nt: TGTGCCAGCAGCCAAGCGGGGAGGCAAGAGACCCAGTACTTC; cdr3_aa: CASSQAGRQETQYF
j_call: TRBJ1-5; v_call: TRBV19; d_call: -; clone_size: -; cdr3_length: 14; cdr3_nt: TGTGCCAGTAGGGAGGGATTTTACAATCAGCCCCAGCATTTT; cdr3_aa: CASREGFYNQPQHF
j_call: TRBJ1-5; v_call: TRBV30; d_call: -; clone_size: -; cdr3_length: 13; cdr3_nt: TGTGCCTGGAGTACAACAGAGAATCAGCCCCAGCATTTT; cdr3_aa: CAWSTTENQPQHF
j_call: TRBJ2-1; v_call: TRBV5-4; d_call: TRBD2; clone_size: -; cdr3_length: 15; cdr3_nt: TGTGCCAGCAGACAAGGACTAGCGGGGTACAATGAGCAGTTCTTC; cdr3_aa: CASRQGLAGYNEQFF
j_call: TRBJ2-3; v_call: TRBV27; d_call: TRBD2; clone_size: -; cdr3_length: 17; cdr3_nt: TGTGCCAGCAGTTCAAGGACTAGCGGGAGCCACCCGGATACGCAGTATTTT; cdr3_aa: CASSSRTSGSHPDTQYF
j_call: TRBJ2-7; v_call: TRBV7-9; d_call: TRBD1; clone_size: once; cdr3_length: 14; cdr3_nt: TGTGCCAGCAGCTTCCGGACAGGGGACTACGAGCAGTACTTC; cdr3_aa: CASSFRTGDYEQYF